This TCR beta chain is from a study of molecular identifiers for immune sequencing clone quantification. CDR1 is SQVTM and CDR2 is ANQGSEA in the germline V gene. V was clipped by 4 bases and J by 2 bases; unmatched bases: 4. The CDR3 runs 13 residues. A few counts support this clonotype. As yet, its antigen is unknown. Each CDR3 protein gets one entry after TCRdb re-called the PCR reads with MiXCR. Here the sample spans fewer than 350,000 distinct CDR3 sequences, 24% being singletons. Sorted inputs of 20,000 to 1,000,000 cells, with 10%, 30% or 50% RNA, yielded naive CD8 libraries. The authors gated naive CD8 T cells as CD8+CD4-CCR7+CD45RA+ for sorting. The study, taken as a whole, reports: Clonotypes topping 20 RNA copies carried over 99% of effector molecules but under 1% of naive ones.

V is TRBV29-1 and J is TRBJ1-1; TRBD1 agrees at 7 bases. The sequencing input was naive CD8+ T cells from blood, with Jurkat cell RNA spiked in. Subset specified: FACS-sorted CD8+CD4-CCR7+CD45RA+ naive T cells. This clonotype was obtained from a human donor in good health. Some libraries in this study had Jurkat cell RNA spiked in. The CDR3 reads CSVVQGFNTEAFF. As DNA, the CDR3 is TGCAGCGTTGTACAGGGGTTTAACACTGAAGCTTTCTTT.